Described below is a single T cell receptor (beta chain) sequence and its context. This clone was seen a single time. This clone's antigen is unknown. Base qualities are not at hand, and no much larger clone is one base apart. Receptors were amplified or captured by the immunoSEQ multiplex PCR assay. TCRdb retrieved this table from immuneACCESS and kept in-frame rearrangements only. Not all clones are present; in checked studies, unresolved V genes account for under half, and no reason is known for the remainder. The sample table holds 40,000 or so clones, of which 60% to 80% were seen once. Approximately 10% of the sample is in the top ten clones. The sample is drawn from a study of radiotherapy plus CTLA-4 blockade in lung cancer (dated by TCRdb to the late 2010s). Turning to the overall study: Among the enrolled patients, about 20% had an objective response, and less than 40% reached disease control. Broader findings and caveats from the paper: After treatment with radiotherapy and ipilimumab, TCR clones that came from tumors expanded in the peripheral blood. Increased serum interferon-beta after radiation, together with early dynamic changes in blood T cell clones, were reported to be the strongest predictors of response.

Focal radiation therapy combined with CTLA-4 blockade (ipilimumab) was tested in patients with chemo-refractory metastatic non-small-cell lung cancer. The source of this sequence is a human donor with non-small cell lung cancer who had stable disease on radiotherapy plus ipilimumab. This material consisted of peripheral blood, taken from a patient treated with radiotherapy plus ipilimumab.

The sequence in DNA is TGTGCCAGTAGTATATACGGGGCCCAGGGGCTGAACACTGAAGCTTTCTTT. Translated, it reads CASSIYGAQGLNTEAFF. The rearrangement joined TRBV19 to TRBJ1-1; TRBD1 might be the D gene, on 6 matching bases. The germline V gene (reference sequence) provides CDR1 LNHDA and CDR2 SQIVND. The CDR3 spans 17 residues, from the cysteine through the phenylalanine. Just CDR3 DNA is preserved here, 51 bases in frame from base 1. V sheds 2 bases and J sheds 0 bases, leaving 16 bases between their ends. Where the CDR3 stops, the reference TRBV19 and TRBJ1-1 genes take over; the full variable domain is DGGITQSPKYLFRKEGQNVTLSCEQNLNHDAMYWYRQDPGQGLRLIYYSQIVNDFQKGDIAEGYSVSREKKESFPLTVTSAQKNPTAFYLCASSIYGAQGLNTEAFFGQGTRLTVV.